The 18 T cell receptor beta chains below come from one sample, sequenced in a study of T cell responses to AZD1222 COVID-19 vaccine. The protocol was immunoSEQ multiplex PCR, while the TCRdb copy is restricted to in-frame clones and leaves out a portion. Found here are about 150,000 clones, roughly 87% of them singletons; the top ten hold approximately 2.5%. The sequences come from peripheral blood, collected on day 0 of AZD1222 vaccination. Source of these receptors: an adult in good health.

CDR3 in DNA: TGTGCCACCAGTGATTTGGAACCGAGGGGCCCAGATACGCAGTATTTT. The encoded protein is CATSDLEPRGPDTQYF. The chain couples TRBV24-1 to TRBJ2-3; possibly TRBD1 or TRBD2 for D (5 bases each). This CDR3 spans 16 amino acids. V lost 0 bases and J 4 bases, leaving 13 bases between the germline ends. Germline-derived CDR1 and CDR2 are KGHDR and SFDVKD.

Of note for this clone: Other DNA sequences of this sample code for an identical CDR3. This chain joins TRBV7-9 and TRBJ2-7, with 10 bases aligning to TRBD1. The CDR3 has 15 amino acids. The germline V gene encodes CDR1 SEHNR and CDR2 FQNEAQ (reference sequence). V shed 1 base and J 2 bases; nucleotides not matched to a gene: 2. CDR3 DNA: TGTGCCAGCAGCTTAGGACAGGGGGCCACCTACGAGCAGTACTTC. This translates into CASSLGQGATYEQYF.

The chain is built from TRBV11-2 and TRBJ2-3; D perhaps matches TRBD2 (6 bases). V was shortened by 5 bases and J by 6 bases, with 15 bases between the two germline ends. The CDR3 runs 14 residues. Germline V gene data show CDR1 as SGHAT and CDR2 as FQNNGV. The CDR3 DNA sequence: TGTGCCAGCAGCCCCAGGGTGGAGGGTGATACGCAGTATTTT. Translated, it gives CASSPRVEGDTQYF.

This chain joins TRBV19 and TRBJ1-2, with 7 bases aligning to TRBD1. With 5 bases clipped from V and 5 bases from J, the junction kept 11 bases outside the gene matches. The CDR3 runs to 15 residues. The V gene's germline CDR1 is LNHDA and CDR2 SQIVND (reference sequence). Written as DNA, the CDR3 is TGTGCCAGTAGTTGGACAGGTACCCTTTTATATGGCTACACCTTC. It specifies CASSWTGTLLYGYTF. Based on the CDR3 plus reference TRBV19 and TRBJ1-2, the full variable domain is DGGITQSPKYLFRKEGQNVTLSCEQNLNHDAMYWYRQDPGQGLRLIYYSQIVNDFQKGDIAEGYSVSREKKESFPLTVTSAQKNPTAFYLCASSWTGTLLYGYTFGSGTRLTVV.

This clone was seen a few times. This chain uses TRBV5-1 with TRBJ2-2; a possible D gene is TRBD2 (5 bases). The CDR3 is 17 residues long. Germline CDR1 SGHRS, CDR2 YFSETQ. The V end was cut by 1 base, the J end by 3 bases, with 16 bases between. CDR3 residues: CASSLLYPGKDTGELFF. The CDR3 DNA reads TGCGCCAGCAGCTTGTTATACCCGGGAAAGGACACCGGGGAGCTGTTTTTT.

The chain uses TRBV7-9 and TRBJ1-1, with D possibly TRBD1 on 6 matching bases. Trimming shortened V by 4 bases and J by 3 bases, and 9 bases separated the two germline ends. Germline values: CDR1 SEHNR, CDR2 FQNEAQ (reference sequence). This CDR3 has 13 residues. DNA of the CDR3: TGTGCCAGCAGCTCCGGGGGCGACACTGAAGCTTTCTTT. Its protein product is CASSSGGDTEAFF.

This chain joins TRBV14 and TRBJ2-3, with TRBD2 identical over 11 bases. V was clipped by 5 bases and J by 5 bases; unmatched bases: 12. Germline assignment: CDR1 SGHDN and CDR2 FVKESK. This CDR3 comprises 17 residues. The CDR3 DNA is TGTGCCAGCAGCTCTCGGAGCCTAGCGGGGGGCGGAGATACGCAGTATTTT. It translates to CASSSRSLAGGGDTQYF. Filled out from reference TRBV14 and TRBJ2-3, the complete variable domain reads EAGVTQFPSHSVIEKGQTVTLRCDPISGHDNLYWYRRVMGKEIKFLLHFVKESKQDESGMPNNRFLAERTGGTYSTLKVQPAELEDSGVYFCASSSRSLAGGGDTQYFGPGTRLTVL.

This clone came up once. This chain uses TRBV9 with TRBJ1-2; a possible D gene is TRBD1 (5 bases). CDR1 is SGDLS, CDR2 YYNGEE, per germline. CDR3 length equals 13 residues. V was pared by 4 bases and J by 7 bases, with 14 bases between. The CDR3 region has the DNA TGTGCCAGCAGCCCCCAATGGGGCTCTGGCTACACCTTC. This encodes CASSPQWGSGYTF.

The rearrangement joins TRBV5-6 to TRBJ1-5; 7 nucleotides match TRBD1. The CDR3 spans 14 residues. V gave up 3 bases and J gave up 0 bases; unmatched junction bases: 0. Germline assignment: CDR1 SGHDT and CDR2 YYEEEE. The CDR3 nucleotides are TGTGCCAGCAGCTACAGGGGTAGCAATCAGCCCCAGCATTTT. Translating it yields CASSYRGSNQPQHF.

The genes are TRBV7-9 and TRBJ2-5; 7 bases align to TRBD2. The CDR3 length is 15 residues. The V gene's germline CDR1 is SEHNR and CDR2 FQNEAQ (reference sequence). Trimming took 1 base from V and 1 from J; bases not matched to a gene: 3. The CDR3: CASSLVGGSQETQYF. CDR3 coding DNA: TGTGCCAGCAGCTTAGTTGGCGGGAGCCAAGAGACCCAGTACTTC.

As DNA, the CDR3 is TGTGCCAGCAATCCCAGATTTCGGGGGAATCAGCCCCAGCATTTT. Encoded protein: CASNPRFRGNQPQHF. This chain links TRBV2 with TRBJ1-5; D perhaps matches TRBD1 (5 bases). Germline assignment: CDR1 SNHLY and CDR2 FYNNEI. V was trimmed by 7 bases and J by 4 bases, leaving 17 bases between them. This CDR3 comprises 15 residues.

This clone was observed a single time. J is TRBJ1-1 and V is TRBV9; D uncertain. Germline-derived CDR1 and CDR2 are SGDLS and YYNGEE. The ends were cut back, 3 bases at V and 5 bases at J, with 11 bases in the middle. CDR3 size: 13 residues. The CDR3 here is CASSELPWTEAFF. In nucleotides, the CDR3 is TGTGCCAGCAGCGAACTTCCGTGGACTGAAGCTTTCTTT.

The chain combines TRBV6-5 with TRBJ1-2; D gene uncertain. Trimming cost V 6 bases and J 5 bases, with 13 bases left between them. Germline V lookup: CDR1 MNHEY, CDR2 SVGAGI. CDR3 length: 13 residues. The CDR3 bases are TGTGCCAGCAGCGAGGGAAGGAGGTATGGCTACACCTTC. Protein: CASSEGRRYGYTF.

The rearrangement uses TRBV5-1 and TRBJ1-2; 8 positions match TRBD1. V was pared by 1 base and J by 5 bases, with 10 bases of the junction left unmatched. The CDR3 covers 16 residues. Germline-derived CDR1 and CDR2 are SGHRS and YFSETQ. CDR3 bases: TGCGCCAGCAGCTTGACAGGACAGGGTGCGACATATGGCTACACCTTC. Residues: CASSLTGQGATYGYTF.

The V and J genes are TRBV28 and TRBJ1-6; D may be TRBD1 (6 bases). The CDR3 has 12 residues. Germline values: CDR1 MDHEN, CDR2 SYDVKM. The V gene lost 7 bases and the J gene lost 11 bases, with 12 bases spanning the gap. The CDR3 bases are TGTGCCAGCAAGGACAGTACGACACCCCTCCACTTT. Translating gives CASKDSTTPLHF.

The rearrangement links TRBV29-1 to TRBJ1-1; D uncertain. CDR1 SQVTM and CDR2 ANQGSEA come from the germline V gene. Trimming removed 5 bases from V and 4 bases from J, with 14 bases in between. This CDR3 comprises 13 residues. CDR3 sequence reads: CSVNGGRSTEAFF. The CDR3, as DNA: TGCAGCGTTAACGGCGGGAGAAGCACTGAAGCTTTCTTT.

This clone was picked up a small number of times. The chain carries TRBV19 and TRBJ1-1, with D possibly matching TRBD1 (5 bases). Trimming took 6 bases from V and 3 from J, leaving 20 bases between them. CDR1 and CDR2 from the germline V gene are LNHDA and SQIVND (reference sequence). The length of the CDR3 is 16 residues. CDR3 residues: CASRRLRGSFYTEAFF. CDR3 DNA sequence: TGTGCCAGTAGGCGGCTTCGGGGCAGTTTTTACACTGAAGCTTTCTTT.

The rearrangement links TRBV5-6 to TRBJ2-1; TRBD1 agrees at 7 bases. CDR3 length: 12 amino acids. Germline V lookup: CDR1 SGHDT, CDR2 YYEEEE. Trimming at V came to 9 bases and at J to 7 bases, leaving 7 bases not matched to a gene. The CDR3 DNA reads TGTGCCACCACAGACAGGGCGAATGAGCAGTTCTTC. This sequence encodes CATTDRANEQFF.